One and the same sample provided the 28 T cell receptor beta chains below, sequenced in a study of blood T cell repertoires in COVID-19. The assay was immunoSEQ multiplex PCR, and TCRdb's table has in-frame clones only and misses some. Among 250,000 to 350,000 clones, approximately 90% were seen once, and the ten largest hold 2% to 2.5%. Sequencing was carried out using peripheral blood. Receptors originate from a woman between 25 and 40 years old with COVID-19, enrolled during active disease.

In the case of this clone: Other DNA variants within this sample encode the same CDR3. V and J are TRBV3-1 (or the pseudogene TRBV3-2) and TRBJ2-1, with 11 nucleotides matching TRBD2. Per the germline V gene, CDR1 is LGHDT and CDR2 is YNNKEL (reference sequence). The CDR3 extends over 14 amino acids. Germline trimming cut 6 bases from V and 6 bases from J; bases unmatched to any gene: 4. The CDR3 loop is CASSSLAGGNEQFF. In DNA form, the CDR3 reads TGTGCCAGCAGTTCCCTAGCGGGAGGCAATGAGCAGTTCTTC.

This chain joins TRBV4-1 and TRBJ1-4; no clear D gene. V lost 4 bases and J 0 bases, leaving 9 bases between the germline ends. The CDR3 is 15 residues long. Germline V gene lookup returns CDR1 MGHRA and CDR2 YSYEKL. The CDR3 protein is CASSRPGTTNEKLFF. The CDR3 nucleotides are TGCGCCAGCAGCCGCCCCGGGACAACTAATGAAAAACTGTTTTTT.

This rearrangement joins TRBV19 to TRBJ1-3, with 8 bases fitting TRBD1. Trimming cost V 4 bases and J 0 bases; bases outside gene matches: 5. This CDR3 is built from 16 residues. Germline loops: CDR1 LNHDA, CDR2 SQIVND (reference sequence). The chain's CDR3 is CASSKTTGGSGNTIYF. The CDR3 DNA reads TGTGCCAGTAGTAAGACCACAGGGGGCTCTGGAAACACCATATATTTT.

CDR3 residues: CASKVGVYNEQFF. The CDR3 DNA follows: TGTGCCAGCAAAGTAGGGGTTTACAATGAGCAGTTCTTC. The rearrangement uses TRBV12-3 or TRBV12-4 and TRBJ2-1; TRBD1 is a possible D gene (5 bases). The ends were cut back, 7 bases at V and 4 bases at J, with 11 bases in the middle. The CDR3 contains 13 residues.

In this sample, this clone turned up once. The V gene is TRBV6-2 or TRBV6-3, the J gene TRBJ1-2, with 7 positions matching TRBD1. Losses at the gene ends were 6 bases for V and 2 bases for J; bases not matched to a gene: 6. The CDR3 runs to 14 residues. Looked up from germline, CDR1 is MNHEY and CDR2 is SVGEGT. The CDR3 protein is CASSPDRTNYGYTF. The CDR3 DNA is TGTGCCAGCAGCCCGGACAGGACAAACTATGGCTACACCTTC.

This clone was detected only a few times. This sequence joins TRBV30 and TRBJ1-2; no reliable D call. Germline CDR1 and CDR2: GTSNPN and SVGIG (reference sequence). The CDR3 has 11 residues. The V end lost 8 bases, the J end lost 5 bases, and 12 bases lay between the germline ends. As DNA, the CDR3 is TGTGCCCTCGATAGAGGATATGGCTACACCTTC. It translates to CALDRGYGYTF.

The V call is TRBV2, the J call TRBJ2-3; 8 nucleotides line up with TRBD1. Germline V gene sequence: CDR1 SNHLY, CDR2 FYNNEI. CDR3 length: 15 residues. The J segment lost 0 bases and the V segment lost 8 bases, leaving 7 bases of the junction unmatched. CDR3 nucleotide sequence: TGTGCCAGCTGGTCGAGGACAGGGAGCACAGATACGCAGTATTTT. Its protein product is CASWSRTGSTDTQYF.

The chain combines TRBV4-1 with TRBJ2-7; 8 positions agree with TRBD1. Germline-derived CDR1 and CDR2 are MGHRA and YSYEKL. The trim removed 1 base at V and 3 bases at J, leaving 8 bases unmatched. The CDR3 is made up of 16 amino acids. DNA of the CDR3: TGCGCCAGCAGCCAAGGGACAGGGCTCCAACTCTACGAGCAGTACTTC. This encodes CASSQGTGLQLYEQYF.

This sequence joins TRBV7-2 and TRBJ2-3, with TRBD2 as a possible D gene (5 bases). The CDR3 consists of 17 residues. Germline CDR1 reads SGHTA; CDR2 reads FQGNSA. Between the trimmed V and J ends, which lost 1 base and 4 bases, there was a span of 18 bases. The CDR3 region is CASSLEGSWESPDTQYF. In nucleotides, the CDR3 is TGTGCCAGCAGCTTAGAGGGTTCGTGGGAGTCGCCAGATACGCAGTATTTT.

The rearrangement joins TRBV9 to TRBJ1-6; D might be TRBD1 (5 bases). Deletions cut 5 bases from V and 1 base from J, with 7 bases between. This CDR3 spans 14 amino acids. In germline, CDR1 is SGDLS, CDR2 YYNGEE. The CDR3 here is CASSQGSYNSPLHF. CDR3 sequence (DNA): TGTGCCAGCAGTCAGGGATCCTATAATTCACCCCTCCACTTT.

The chain recombines TRBV6-6 with TRBJ1-6; D gene unclear. Germline CDR1 MNHNY, CDR2 SVGAGI (reference sequence). V was cut by 6 bases and J by 5 bases, with 5 bases left in between. There are 12 residues in the CDR3. In DNA, the CDR3 is TGTGCCAGCAGACCAGATAATTCACCCCTCCACTTT. Translated: CASRPDNSPLHF.

This clone was detected only once. The chain links TRBV5-1 to TRBJ2-1; D gene uncertain. Germline V gene lookup returns CDR1 SGHRS and CDR2 YFSETQ. This CDR3 spans 12 amino acids. Trimming took 8 bases from V and 8 from J, leaving 14 bases between them. The CDR3 DNA follows: TGCGCCAGTAGTAACTACGTCCATGAGCAGTTCTTC. Translation gives CASSNYVHEQFF. Complete variable domain (other parts from reference TRBV5-1 and TRBJ2-1): KAGVTQTPRYLIKTRGQQVTLSCSPISGHRSVSWYQQTPGQGLQFLFEYFSETQRNKGNFPGRFSGRQFSNSRSEMNVSTLELGDSALYLCASSNYVHEQFFGPGTRLTVL.

This chain joins TRBV12-3 or TRBV12-4 and TRBJ1-1; no clear D. V was shortened by 8 bases and J by 1 base, with 5 bases between the two germline ends. The CDR3 is 11 amino acids. The CDR3 reads CASRQNTEAFF. The CDR3 nucleotides read TGTGCCAGCCGACAGAACACTGAAGCTTTCTTT.

V gene TRBV19 combines with J gene TRBJ1-6, with D perhaps matching TRBD1 (5 bases). The CDR3 runs to 14 residues. Germline loops: CDR1 LNHDA, CDR2 SQIVND (reference sequence). Trimming stripped 3 bases from V and 5 bases from J, with 8 bases between. The CDR3 is CASSMRQNNSPLHF. The CDR3 nucleotides are TGTGCCAGTAGTATGCGACAGAATAATTCACCCCTCCACTTT.

The rearrangement joins TRBV7-6 to TRBJ2-1; D gene ambiguous. CDR3 size: 15 residues. CDR1 and CDR2 from the germline V gene are SGHVS and FNYEAQ. The germline V and J ends were trimmed by 1 base and 3 bases, with 10 bases remaining between them. The CDR3 is CASSLDSRIYNEQFF. As DNA, the CDR3 is TGTGCCAGCAGCTTAGACAGCCGAATCTACAATGAGCAGTTCTTC.

CDR3: CASSLGTSSGNTIYF. CDR3 bases: TGTGCCAGCAGCTTGGGTACGAGCTCTGGAAACACCATATATTTT. The chain joins TRBV5-5 to TRBJ1-3; D is unresolved. V lost 0 bases and J lost 0, with 7 bases in between. Germline V lookup: CDR1 SGHKS, CDR2 YYEKEE (reference sequence). This CDR3 comprises 15 residues.

The DNA of the CDR3 is TGTGCCAGCACCCCACGAATTTCGGGTACTGAAAAACTGTTTTTT. It translates to CASTPRISGTEKLFF. The chain uses TRBV2 and TRBJ1-4; no clear D gene. Trimming pared 7 bases from V and 7 bases from J, leaving 19 bases between. There are 15 residues in the CDR3. The germline gives CDR1 SNHLY, CDR2 FYNNEI.

J is TRBJ2-7 and V is TRBV4-1, with D tentatively TRBD1 (6 bases). The germline V gene has CDR1 MGHRA and CDR2 YSYEKL. The CDR3 contains 18 residues. The V end lost 5 bases, the J end lost 1 base, and 24 bases lay between the germline ends. The CDR3 nucleotides are TGCGCCAGCAGCTTCAGGCCCCTCCTCGGGACACTTTCCTACGAGCAGTACTTC. Its protein product is CASSFRPLLGTLSYEQYF.

The CDR3 region has the DNA TGTGCCAGGAGACAGGATTATAATTCACCCCTCCACTTT. This translates into CARRQDYNSPLHF. The V call is TRBV2, the J call TRBJ1-6; perhaps TRBD1 as D (6 bases). The CDR3 has 13 amino acids. With 9 bases removed from V and 4 bases from J, the gap between germline ends came to 10 bases. Looked up from germline, CDR1 is SNHLY and CDR2 is FYNNEI.

This chain joins TRBV5-5 and TRBJ1-2; D might be TRBD1 (5 bases). In germline, CDR1 is SGHKS, CDR2 YYEKEE (reference sequence). The V and J ends lost 1 base and 4 bases respectively, with 17 bases between them. The CDR3 runs to 16 residues. This chain's CDR3 is CASSLRRQGSIYGYTF. The CDR3, as DNA: TGTGCCAGCAGCTTGCGTCGGCAGGGATCAATCTATGGCTACACCTTC.

This clone has only a few counts. V gene TRBV25-1 combines with J gene TRBJ1-5, with TRBD1 identical over 9 bases. Germline CDR1 MGHDK, CDR2 SYGVNS. The CDR3 is 16 residues long. The V and J ends lost 2 bases and 3 bases, in that order; junction bases with no gene match: 5. CDR3 DNA sequence: TGTGCCAGCAGTGAAGATAGGACAGGGGACAATCAGCCCCAGCATTTT. This encodes CASSEDRTGDNQPQHF.

The genes are TRBV2 and TRBJ2-2; D is ambiguous. Germline CDR1 and CDR2: SNHLY and FYNNEI. V lost 0 bases and J lost 4, with 9 bases in between. This CDR3 region has 15 residues. The DNA for the CDR3 is TGTGCCAGCAGTGAAGCGGGCAAGGTCACCGGGGAGCTGTTTTTT. This gives the protein CASSEAGKVTGELFF.

This chain joins TRBV7-2 and TRBJ2-5, with D possibly being TRBD2 (6 bases). V lost 4 bases, J lost 5 bases, and 17 bases lay in between. The CDR3 loop spans 15 amino acids. Germline V CDR1 and CDR2: SGHTA, FQGNSA. The CDR3, as DNA: TGTGCCAGCAGCTCAGGCGGGGACCCCTGGGAGACCCAGTACTTC. Encoded protein: CASSSGGDPWETQYF.

The rearrangement links TRBV5-1 to TRBJ1-1; TRBD1 matches at 11 bases. CDR3 length: 16 residues. V lost 2 bases and J lost 1; bases outside the gene matches: 4. The V gene's germline CDR1 is SGHRS and CDR2 YFSETQ. CDR3 residues: CASSLVGTGGNTEAFF. Written as DNA, the CDR3 is TGCGCCAGCAGCTTAGTAGGGACAGGGGGGAACACTGAAGCTTTCTTT.

This clone was counted once. This chain joins TRBV2 and TRBJ1-4, with 7 bases that match TRBD1. Per the germline V gene, CDR1 is SNHLY and CDR2 is FYNNEI. The CDR3 totals 13 residues. With 5 bases clipped from V and 5 bases from J, the junction kept 2 bases outside the gene matches. CDR3 nucleotides: TGTGCCAGCAGTCGAGGGGGCAATGAAAAACTGTTTTTT. Translated: CASSRGGNEKLFF.

The chain links TRBV10-2 to TRBJ1-3, with TRBD1 as a possible D gene (6 bases). In germline, CDR1 is WSHSY, CDR2 SAAADI. CDR3 size: 15 residues. V lost 5 bases, J lost 2 bases, and 13 bases lay in between. CDR3 sequence reads: CASSTQGTTGNTIYF. CDR3 nucleotide sequence: TGCGCCAGCAGTACACAGGGAACTACTGGAAACACCATATATTTT.

The J gene is TRBJ2-2, the V gene TRBV23-1, with 14 nucleotides matching TRBD2. TRBV23-1 is an ORF; its function is uncertain. J gave up 6 bases and V 2 bases, and 8 bases lay outside the gene matches. The CDR3 spans 18 residues. The CDR3 region is CASSQLTSGRARSGELFF. CDR3 nucleotides: TGCGCCAGCAGTCAACTGACTAGCGGGAGGGCCAGATCCGGGGAGCTGTTTTTT.

The genes are TRBV10-3 and TRBJ2-7; a weak D match, TRBD1 (5 bases). This CDR3 has 14 amino acids. Trimming left V 4 bases short and J 7 bases short, with 17 bases between. Germline CDR1 and CDR2: ENHRY and SYGVKD. DNA for the CDR3: TGTGCCATCAGTGTCAGGGCAGAGCCTAGAGAGCAGTACTTC. It codes for CAISVRAEPREQYF.